This entry features one T cell receptor beta chain sequence. This receptor's antigen is unknown. Per-nucleotide qualities are absent, and no much larger clonotype sits a single base away. This specimen comes from a study of blood T cells in healthy people across ages (dated by TCRdb to between 2014 and 2017). With respect to the entire study: In model experiments, roughly one uniquely barcoded TCR beta cDNA molecule per two T cells was captured by template switching. The donors were split into four age groups: young (average about 16 years), middle-aged (nearly 40), aged (more than 60) and long-lived (approximately 80). To avoid experimental bias, donors of different ages were distributed randomly across sequencing lanes. Using deep sequencing normalized with unique cDNA molecular identifiers, the study measured how TCR beta repertoire diversity changes with age. The study analyzed two additional independent replicas of 1 million unique cDNA reads from the same blood draw for two donors, one aged 18 to 30 and one aged 80 or older. Study-wide findings and limitations: Donor CMV infection status was unknown, potentially confounding age-related changes in expanded clonotypes. Estimates of total diversity based on one million sequenced T cells were considered lower bounds and underestimates. There was a strong correlation between observed TCR beta diversity and the percentage of naive T cells measured by flow cytometry. Conclusive comparison of naive and antigen-experienced compartments was prevented by the profiling of bulk unsorted PBMCs. The long-lived group showed more naive CD4+ T cells, fewer expanded clones and increased TCR diversity than the aged group, suggesting age selection. As age increased, observed TCR beta diversity per million T cells dropped in a roughly linear way, and a significant reduction was already evident by age 40.

Systemically healthy Caucasian individuals from Russia, over 30 in total and aged roughly 6 to 100 years, were included as donors. Ten milliliters of peripheral blood were drawn from each donor into EDTA-treated Vacutainer tubes. Ficoll-Paque density-gradient centrifugation was used to isolate PBMCs, with at least 7 million per sample. Trizol reagent was used to extract total RNA from PBMCs, with at least 6 micrograms per sample. For every donor, an aliquot of PBMCs went through flow cytometry to measure the percentages of naive CD45RAhigh/CD27high T cells. CDR1 and CDR2, per the germline V gene, are ENHRY and SYGVKD. Reading from cysteine to phenylalanine, the CDR3 counts 16 amino acids. Of the read, only the CDR3 DNA is kept; its 48 bases are in frame from base 1. Trimming takes 6 bases off V and 2 bases off J; junction bases not matched to a gene: 7. Libraries came from 5' RACE. Sequencing took place on an Illumina HiSeq 2500. A second PCR of roughly 7 to 11 cycles was run with a J-beta primer mix and a sample-barcoded 5' primer. A template-switch 5' adaptor carrying 12 random nucleotides introduced a unique molecular identifier onto each TCR beta cDNA molecule. Each sample yielded at least 3 million CDR3-containing paired-end reads. First-strand cDNA synthesis was performed from all RNA using the Mint cDNA synthesis kit, with priming by a TRBC-specific oligonucleotide. After uracil-DNA glycosylase treatment, a first 18-cycle PCR used universal primers M1SS and BC2_uni_R on all cDNA. The original pipeline was this. For normalization, 1 million high-quality reads were randomly selected from each sample, with every read carrying a distinct molecular identifier. Instead of being binned into consensus sequences, reads that shared molecular identifiers were thrown out. MiTCR, with a Q25 quality threshold and the strictest error-elimination algorithm, was used for CDR3 identification, clonotype clustering and error correction. Lower-bound total TCR beta diversity was estimated with a nonparametric unseen species model using Euler transformation. Clones were called with MiXCR by TCRdb after fastp trimmed the public reads at Q25, and only in-frame beta chains were retained. Each CDR3 protein gets just one entry, which takes the most common genes and DNA from the rows behind it. The V and J calls and clone size are TCRdb's, not the authors'. The sample table contains around 1,700,000 distinct CDR3 sequences; only one count was recorded for roughly 30% of them. 7.7% of the sample is held by the ten biggest clonotypes.

Sequenced: blood. The chain is assembled from TRBV10-3 and TRBJ2-3; TRBD2 lines up with 11 middle nucleotides. This clonotype was obtained from a woman in her thirties in good health. The CDR3 amino acid sequence is: CAISAGTSGNTDTQYF. The DNA reads TGTGCCATCAGCGCCGGGACTAGCGGAAACACAGATACGCAGTATTTT.